This T cell receptor beta chain derives from a study of T cell repertoires in cytomegalovirus infection. Study at large: It can be stated that public TCR beta signatures indicated CMV infection as well as a matching HLA type.

The CDR3 covers 15 residues. The junction had 9 bases not matched to a gene; V was cut back by 5 bases and J by 4 bases. Germline CDR1 is SEHNR and CDR2 is FQNEAQ (reference sequence). TCRdb used MiXCR to reprocess the reads, holding one entry per CDR3 protein. The data show about 740,000 distinct CDR3 sequences, with about 40% seen just once and more than 2.5% held by the top ten. Sample: PBMCs. The J gene is TRBJ2-3, the V gene TRBV7-9, with TRBD1 matching 7 bases. The sequence was collected from a human donor in good health (CMV status not recorded). Some clones in this sample may be carry-over from other donors' samples. CDR3 DNA sequence: TGTGCCAGCAGCAACCACAGGGGTATAGCAGATACGCAGTATTTT. Amino acids: CASSNHRGIADTQYF.